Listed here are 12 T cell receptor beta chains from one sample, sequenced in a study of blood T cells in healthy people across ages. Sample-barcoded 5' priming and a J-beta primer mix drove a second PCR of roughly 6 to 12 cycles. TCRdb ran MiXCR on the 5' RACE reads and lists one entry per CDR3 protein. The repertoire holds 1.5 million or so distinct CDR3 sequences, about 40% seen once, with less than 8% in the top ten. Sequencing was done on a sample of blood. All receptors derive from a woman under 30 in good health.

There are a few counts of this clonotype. This CDR3 is CASTKGNYGYTF. Written as DNA, the CDR3 is TGTGCCAGCACTAAGGGGAACTATGGCTACACCTTC. V gene TRBV6-5 combines with J gene TRBJ1-2, with D perhaps TRBD1 (5 bases). Trimming removed 7 bases from V and 2 bases from J, with 8 bases in between. The CDR3 is 12 amino acids. Germline V gene data show CDR1 as MNHEY and CDR2 as SVGAGI.

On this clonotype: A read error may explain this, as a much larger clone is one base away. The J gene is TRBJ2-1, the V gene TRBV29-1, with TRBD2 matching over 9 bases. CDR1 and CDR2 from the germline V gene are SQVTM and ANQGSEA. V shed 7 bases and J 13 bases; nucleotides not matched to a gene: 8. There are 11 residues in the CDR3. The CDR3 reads CSGVAGETQFF. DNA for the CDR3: TGCAGCGGCGTAGCGGGAGAGACCCAGTTCTTC.

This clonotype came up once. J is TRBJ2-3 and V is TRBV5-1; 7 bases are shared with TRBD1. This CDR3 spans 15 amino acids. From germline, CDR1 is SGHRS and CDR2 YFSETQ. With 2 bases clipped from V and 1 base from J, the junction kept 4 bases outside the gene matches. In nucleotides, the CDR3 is TGCGCCAGCAGCTTTGAGGGGGCCGGCACAGATACGCAGTATTTT. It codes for CASSFEGAGTDTQYF.

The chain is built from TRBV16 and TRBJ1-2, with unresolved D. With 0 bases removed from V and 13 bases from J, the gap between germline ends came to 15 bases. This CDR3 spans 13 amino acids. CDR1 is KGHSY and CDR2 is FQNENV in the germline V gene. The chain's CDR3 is CASSQSAGSTGTF. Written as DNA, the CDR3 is TGTGCCAGCAGCCAATCAGCCGGGTCCACGGGCACCTTC.

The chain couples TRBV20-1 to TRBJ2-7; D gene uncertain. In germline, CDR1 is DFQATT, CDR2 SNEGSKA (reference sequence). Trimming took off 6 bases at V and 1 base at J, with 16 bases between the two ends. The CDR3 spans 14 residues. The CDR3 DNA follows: TGCAGTGCCGCCCGGTTTTGGCCTTCCTACGAGCAGTACTTC. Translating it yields CSAARFWPSYEQYF.

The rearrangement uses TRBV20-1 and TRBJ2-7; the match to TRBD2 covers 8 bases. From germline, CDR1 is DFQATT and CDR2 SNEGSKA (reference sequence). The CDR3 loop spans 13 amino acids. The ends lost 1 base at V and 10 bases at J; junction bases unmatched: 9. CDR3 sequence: CSARAPAGAPQYF. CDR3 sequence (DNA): TGCAGTGCTAGAGCCCCAGCGGGGGCTCCCCAGTACTTC.

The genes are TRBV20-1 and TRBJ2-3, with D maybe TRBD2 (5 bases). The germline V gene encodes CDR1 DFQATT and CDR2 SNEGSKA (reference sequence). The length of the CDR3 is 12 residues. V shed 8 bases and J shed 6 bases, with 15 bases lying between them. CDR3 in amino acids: CSLMGAADTQYF. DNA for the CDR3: TGCAGTTTAATGGGAGCGGCCGATACGCAGTATTTT.

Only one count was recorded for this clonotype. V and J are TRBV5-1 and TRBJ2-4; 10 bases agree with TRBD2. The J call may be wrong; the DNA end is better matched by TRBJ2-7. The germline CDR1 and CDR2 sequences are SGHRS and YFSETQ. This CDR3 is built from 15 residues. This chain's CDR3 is CASRLAGGLADEQYF. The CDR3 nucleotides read TGCGCCAGCAGATTAGCGGGAGGCCTGGCGGACGAGCAGTACTTC.

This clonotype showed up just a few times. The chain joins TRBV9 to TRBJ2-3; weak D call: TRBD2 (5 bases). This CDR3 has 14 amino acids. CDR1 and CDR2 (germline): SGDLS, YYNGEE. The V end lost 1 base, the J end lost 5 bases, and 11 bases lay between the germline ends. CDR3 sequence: CASSVRVGRDTQYF. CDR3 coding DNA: TGTGCCAGCAGCGTAAGGGTTGGGAGAGATACGCAGTATTTT.

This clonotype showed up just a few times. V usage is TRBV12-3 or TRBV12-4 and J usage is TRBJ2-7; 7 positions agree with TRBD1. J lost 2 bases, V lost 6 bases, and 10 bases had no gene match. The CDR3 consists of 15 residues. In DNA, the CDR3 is TGTGCCAGCAGCTCTACCGGGACAGCAACCTACGAGCAGTACTTC. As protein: CASSSTGTATYEQYF.

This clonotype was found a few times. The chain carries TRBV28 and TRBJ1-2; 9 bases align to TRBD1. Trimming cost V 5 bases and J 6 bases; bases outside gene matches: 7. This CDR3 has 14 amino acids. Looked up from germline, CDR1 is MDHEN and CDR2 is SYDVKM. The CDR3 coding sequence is TGTGCCAGCAGTCTCTGGACAGGGGCCGATGGCTACACCTTC. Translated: CASSLWTGADGYTF.

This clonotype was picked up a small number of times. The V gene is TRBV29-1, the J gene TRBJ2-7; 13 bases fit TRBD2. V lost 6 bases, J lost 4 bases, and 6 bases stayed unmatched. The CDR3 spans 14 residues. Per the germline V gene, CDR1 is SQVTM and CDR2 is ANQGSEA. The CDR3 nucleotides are TGCAGCGTCCGGACTAGCGGGAGAGGTTACGAGCAGTACTTC. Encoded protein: CSVRTSGRGYEQYF.